Below are 2 T cell receptor beta chains sequenced from a single sample in a study of T cell changes during pregnancy in multiple sclerosis. Here immunoSEQ multiplex PCR was the method, and the copy in TCRdb shows in-frame clones only, minus some. The sample consists of 36,000 or so clones, around 89% of them appearing once. The sample consisted of CD8+ T cells from peripheral blood mononuclear cells, taken in the third trimester of pregnancy. The receptors stem from a female donor with multiple sclerosis, enrolled in a pregnancy study.

V and J are TRBV25-1 and TRBJ2-7; D may be TRBD1 (5 bases). The length of the CDR3 is 16 residues. Trimming shortened V by 5 bases and J by 4 bases, and 21 bases separated the two germline ends. Looked up from germline, CDR1 is MGHDK and CDR2 is SYGVNS. In nucleotides, the CDR3 is TGTGCCAGCAGTAAGAAAAGCAATCAGGGCTCGTACGAGCAGTACTTC. Amino acid sequence: CASSKKSNQGSYEQYF.

The chain links TRBV2 to TRBJ1-1, with 9 bases aligning to TRBD1. The junction had 4 bases not matched to a gene; V was cut back by 9 bases and J by 11 bases. There are 10 residues in the CDR3. Germline-derived CDR1 and CDR2 are SNHLY and FYNNEI. Here the CDR3 DNA reads TGTGCCAGGTGGGACAGGGAGGCTTTCTTT. Protein: CARWDREAFF.